The 21 T cell receptor beta chains in this list originate from one sample, sequenced in a study of control samples from healthy donors and cancer patients. Repertoires were generated with immunoSEQ multiplex PCR, while TCRdb's copy carries only in-frame clones and drops some. The sample has 180,000 or so clones, around 93% seen once. Sequencing used blood. These receptor sequences come from a woman aged 55 to 70 in good health.

The chain joins TRBV5-1 to TRBJ1-4, with D tentatively TRBD1 (5 bases). The germline V gene has CDR1 SGHRS and CDR2 YFSETQ. Trimming took off 2 bases at V and 3 bases at J, with 14 bases between the two ends. The CDR3 consists of 16 residues. Here the CDR3 reads CASSFQGFAANEKLFF. The CDR3 bases are TGCGCCAGCAGCTTCCAGGGTTTCGCCGCTAATGAAAAACTGTTTTTT.

V usage is TRBV5-8 and J usage is TRBJ2-1; D ambiguous. Looked up from germline, CDR1 is SGHTS and CDR2 is YDEGEE. This CDR3 comprises 16 residues. The V gene lost 0 bases and the J gene lost 8 bases, with 18 bases spanning the gap. The CDR3 loop is CASSLARASTLDEQFF. The CDR3, as DNA: TGTGCCAGCAGCTTGGCTCGGGCCAGCACTCTGGATGAGCAGTTCTTC. Supplemented by reference TRBV5-8 and TRBJ2-1, the full variable domain reads EAGVTQSPTHLIKTRGQQATLRCSPISGHTSVYWYQQALGLGLQFLLWYDEGEERNRGNFPPRFSGRQFPNYSSELNVNALELEDSALYLCASSLARASTLDEQFFGPGTRLTVL.

The chain uses TRBV6-1 and TRBJ1-6; 9 nucleotides align to TRBD1. Germline lookup yields CDR1 MNHNS and CDR2 SASEGT. This CDR3 has 14 residues. The V segment lost 3 bases and the J segment 7 bases; nucleotides outside the gene matches: 1. The CDR3: CASSDDRGNSPLHF. The CDR3 nucleotides are TGTGCCAGCAGTGACGACAGGGGGAATTCACCCCTCCACTTT.

The chain recombines TRBV30 with TRBJ1-6, with a tentative D call TRBD1 (6 bases). Germline CDR1 is GTSNPN and CDR2 is SVGIG (reference sequence). Trimming stripped 6 bases from V and 4 bases from J, with 10 bases between. The CDR3 totals 13 residues. The CDR3 DNA reads as TGTGCCTGCAAGGGGGAATATAATTCACCCCTCCACTTT. It specifies CACKGEYNSPLHF.

This sequence joins TRBV6-5 and TRBJ1-1; the D is unclear. Germline V CDR1 and CDR2: MNHEY, SVGAGI. V lost 2 bases to trimming and J lost 1 base, with 5 bases between them. CDR3 length: 13 amino acids. The CDR3 here is CASSYLENTEAFF. CDR3 sequence (DNA): TGTGCCAGCAGTTACCTCGAGAACACTGAAGCTTTCTTT.

The V gene is TRBV6-5, the J gene TRBJ1-5; a possible D gene is TRBD1 (6 bases). Per germline, CDR1 MNHEY and CDR2 SVGAGI. With 5 bases removed from V and 6 bases from J, the gap between germline ends came to 17 bases. This CDR3 comprises 15 residues. CDR3: CASSLIQGVSQPQHF. CDR3 coding DNA: TGTGCCAGCAGTCTCATACAGGGAGTCAGTCAGCCCCAGCATTTT.

The gene calls are TRBV19 and TRBJ1-6; possible D gene TRBD1, 6 bases. The germline CDR1 and CDR2 sequences are LNHDA and SQIVND (reference sequence). CDR3 length: 16 amino acids. V lost 3 bases and J 8 bases, leaving 17 bases between the germline ends. CDR3 nucleotides: TGTGCCAGTAGTATTCTCGGGGGGGCCGGGGATTCACCCCTCCACTTT. Amino acid sequence: CASSILGGAGDSPLHF.

The rearrangement links TRBV19 to TRBJ1-5, with 9 bases aligning to TRBD1. The CDR3 runs 16 residues. After removal of 5 bases from V and 4 bases from J, the junction contained 9 bases not matched to a gene. CDR1 is LNHDA and CDR2 is SQIVND in the germline V gene (reference sequence). The CDR3 region has the DNA TGTGCCAGTAGTGTCACAGGGGGCGCGGGGAATCAGCCCCAGCATTTT. Protein sequence: CASSVTGGAGNQPQHF.

The rearrangement uses TRBV27 and TRBJ1-1; D call uncertain. V was cut by 6 bases and J by 4 bases, with 9 bases left in between. This CDR3 contains 12 residues. Germline CDR1 reads MNHEY; CDR2 reads SMNVEV (reference sequence). The CDR3 bases are TGTGCCAGCAGCACTTTAGGCACTGAAGCTTTCTTT. It is translated as CASSTLGTEAFF.

The rearrangement uses TRBV5-6 and TRBJ2-3, with TRBD2 as a possible D gene (6 bases). The V and J ends lost 0 bases and 4 bases respectively, with 24 bases between them. Germline CDR1 SGHDT, CDR2 YYEEEE. The CDR3 length is 19 residues. The CDR3 DNA follows: TGTGCCAGCAGCTTGGAATGGGGCACTACGGGGGTAGGGTCAGATACGCAGTATTTT. Translating it yields CASSLEWGTTGVGSDTQYF.

Turning to this clone: Within the sample, other DNA sequences also encode this same CDR3. V gene TRBV2 combines with J gene TRBJ1-1; tentatively, D is TRBD1 (5 bases). Germline values: CDR1 SNHLY, CDR2 FYNNEI. V gave up 6 bases and J gave up 7 bases, with 12 bases separating them. The CDR3 is 12 residues long. DNA of the CDR3: TGTGCCAGCAGGGGGGACGTCGGTGAAGCTTTCTTT. Protein product: CASRGDVGEAFF.

The chain joins TRBV27 to TRBJ1-1; 7 positions agree with TRBD1. V lost 6 bases and J lost 4; bases outside the gene matches: 2. Germline V gives CDR1 MNHEY, CDR2 SMNVEV (reference sequence). The CDR3 spans 12 residues. CDR3 DNA: TGTGCCAGCAGCCGACAGGGCACTGAAGCTTTCTTT. It specifies CASSRQGTEAFF.

The V and J genes are TRBV5-1 and TRBJ2-5; 7 bases match TRBD1. CDR1 is SGHRS, CDR2 YFSETQ, per germline. The CDR3 covers 15 residues. V was pared by 0 bases and J by 2 bases, with 4 bases of the junction left unmatched. The CDR3 loop is CASSLGTGAQETQYF. CDR3 coding DNA: TGCGCCAGCAGCTTGGGGACAGGCGCTCAAGAGACCCAGTACTTC.

The chain couples TRBV5-1 to TRBJ1-2, with TRBD1 matching over 9 bases. The CDR3 is made up of 14 amino acids. V lost 0 bases, J lost 4 bases, and 1 base stayed unmatched. The germline gives CDR1 SGHRS, CDR2 YFSETQ. This CDR3 is CASSLEDRGYGYTF. The CDR3 DNA sequence: TGCGCCAGCAGCTTGGAGGACAGGGGCTATGGCTACACCTTC.

The chain carries TRBV19 and TRBJ1-1; D gene unclear. The germline gives CDR1 LNHDA, CDR2 SQIVND (reference sequence). The CDR3 contains 13 residues. Trimming stripped 4 bases from V and 12 bases from J, with 18 bases between. As DNA, the CDR3 is TGTGCCAGTAGTAGAGAAAAGTCGGGTAGGTCTTTCTTT. Protein: CASSREKSGRSFF. Complete variable domain (other parts from reference TRBV19 and TRBJ1-1): DGGITQSPKYLFRKEGQNVTLSCEQNLNHDAMYWYRQDPGQGLRLIYYSQIVNDFQKGDIAEGYSVSREKKESFPLTVTSAQKNPTAFYLCASSREKSGRSFFGQGTRLTVV.

The chain has TRBV19 and TRBJ1-1; D is uncertain. The CDR3 is 13 residues long. In germline, CDR1 is LNHDA, CDR2 SQIVND (reference sequence). V lost 4 bases to trimming and J lost 1 base, with 7 bases between them. CDR3: CASSTPKNTEAFF. The DNA for the CDR3 is TGTGCCAGTAGTACCCCGAAGAACACTGAAGCTTTCTTT.

The chain couples TRBV2 to TRBJ1-3; D uncertain. Trimming took off 6 bases at V and 4 bases at J, with 10 bases between the two ends. The CDR3 has 13 residues. The germline V gene has CDR1 SNHLY and CDR2 FYNNEI. The chain's CDR3 is CASSGQPGNTIYF. Here the CDR3 DNA reads TGTGCCAGCAGCGGGCAACCCGGAAACACCATATATTTT.

The rearrangement uses TRBV6-2 or TRBV6-3 and TRBJ2-1; D is unclear. The germline V and J ends were trimmed by 0 bases and 4 bases, with 4 bases remaining between them. The CDR3 totals 13 residues. Germline V gene sequence: CDR1 MNHEY, CDR2 SVGEGT. As DNA, the CDR3 is TGTGCCAGCAGTTACTCGATATACAATGAGCAGTTCTTC. Its translation is CASSYSIYNEQFF.

The chain combines TRBV27 with TRBJ2-7; TRBD1 matches at 10 bases. The germline CDR1 and CDR2 sequences are MNHEY and SMNVEV (reference sequence). V trimming: 4 bases; J trimming: 3 bases; junction bases outside the gene matches: 6. This CDR3 is built from 15 residues. The CDR3 region has the DNA TGTGCCAGCAGTTCCCCGACAGGGGGCTTCTACGAGCAGTACTTC. It codes for CASSSPTGGFYEQYF.

The J gene is TRBJ2-3, the V gene TRBV6-2 or TRBV6-3; D uncertain. CDR3 length: 14 residues. Germline V gene sequence: CDR1 MNHEY, CDR2 SVGEGT. V lost 2 bases, J lost 6 bases, and 12 bases lay in between. DNA for the CDR3: TGTGCCAGCAGTTACCCCGATAGTGTGGATACGCAGTATTTT. Translated, it gives CASSYPDSVDTQYF.

This sequence joins TRBV6-5 and TRBJ1-1; weak D call: TRBD1 (6 bases). Germline assignment: CDR1 MNHEY and CDR2 SVGAGI. Trimming removed 2 bases at V and 3 bases at J, with 10 bases between. The CDR3 has 14 amino acids. Here the CDR3 reads CASSYGYRDTEAFF. The DNA of the CDR3 is TGTGCCAGCAGTTACGGGTACAGGGACACTGAAGCTTTCTTT.